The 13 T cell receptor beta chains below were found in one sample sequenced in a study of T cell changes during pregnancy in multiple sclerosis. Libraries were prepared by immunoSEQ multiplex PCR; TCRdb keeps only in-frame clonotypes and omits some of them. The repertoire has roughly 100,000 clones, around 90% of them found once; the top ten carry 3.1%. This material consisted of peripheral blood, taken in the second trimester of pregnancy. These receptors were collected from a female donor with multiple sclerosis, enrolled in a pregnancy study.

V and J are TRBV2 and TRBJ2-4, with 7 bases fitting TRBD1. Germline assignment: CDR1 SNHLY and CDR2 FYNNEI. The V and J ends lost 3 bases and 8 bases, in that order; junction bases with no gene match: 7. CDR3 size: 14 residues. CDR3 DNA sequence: TGTGCCAGCAGTGAGGGGGACGGACAGGACATTCAGTACTTC. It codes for CASSEGDGQDIQYF.

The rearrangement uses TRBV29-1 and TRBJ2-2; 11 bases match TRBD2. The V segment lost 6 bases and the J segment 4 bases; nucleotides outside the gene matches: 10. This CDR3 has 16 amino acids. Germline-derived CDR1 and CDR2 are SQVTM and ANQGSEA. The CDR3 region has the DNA TGCAGCGTCCCCTCCCCTAGCGGGAGGCTCACCGGGGAGCTGTTTTTT. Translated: CSVPSPSGRLTGELFF.

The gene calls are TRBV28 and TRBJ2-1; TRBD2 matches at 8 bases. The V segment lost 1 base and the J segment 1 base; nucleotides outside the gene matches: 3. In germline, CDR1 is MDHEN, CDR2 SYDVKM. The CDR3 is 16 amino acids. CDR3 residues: CASSLLLADSYNEQFF. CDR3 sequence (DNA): TGTGCCAGCAGTTTATTACTAGCGGATTCCTACAATGAGCAGTTCTTC.

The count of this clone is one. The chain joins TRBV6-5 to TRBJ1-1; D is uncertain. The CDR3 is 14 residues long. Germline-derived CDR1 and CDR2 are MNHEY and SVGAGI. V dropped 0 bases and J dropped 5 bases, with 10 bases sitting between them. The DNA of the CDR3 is TGTGCCAGCAGTTACTCGGGCTTCCGGACTGAAGCTTTCTTT. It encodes CASSYSGFRTEAFF.

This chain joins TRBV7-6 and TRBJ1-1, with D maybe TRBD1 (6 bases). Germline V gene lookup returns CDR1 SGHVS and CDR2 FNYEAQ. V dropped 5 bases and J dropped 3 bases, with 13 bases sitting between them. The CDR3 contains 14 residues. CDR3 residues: CASSIGTLHTEAFF. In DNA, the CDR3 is TGTGCCAGCAGCATTGGGACACTTCACACTGAAGCTTTCTTT. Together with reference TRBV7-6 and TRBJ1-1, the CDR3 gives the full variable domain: GAGVSQSPRYKVTKRGQDVALRCDPISGHVSLYWYRQALGQGPEFLTYFNYEAQQDKSGLPNDRFSAERPEGSISTLTIQRTEQRDSAMYRCASSIGTLHTEAFFGQGTRLTVV.

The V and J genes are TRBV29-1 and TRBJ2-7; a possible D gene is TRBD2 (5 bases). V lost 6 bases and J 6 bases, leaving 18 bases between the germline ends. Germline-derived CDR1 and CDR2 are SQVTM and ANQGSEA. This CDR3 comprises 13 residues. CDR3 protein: CSVVEGPSTEQYF. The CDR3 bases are TGCAGCGTGGTGGAAGGGCCTAGCACCGAGCAGTACTTC.

The CDR3 spells CASSLWSSSTDTQYF. Written as DNA, the CDR3 is TGTGCCAGCAGCTTATGGAGTTCTAGCACAGATACGCAGTATTTT. The V gene is TRBV7-2, the J gene TRBJ2-3, with unresolved D. The CDR3 spans 15 residues. Trimming took 2 bases from V and 0 from J, leaving 9 bases between them. Germline-derived CDR1 and CDR2 are SGHTA and FQGNSA.

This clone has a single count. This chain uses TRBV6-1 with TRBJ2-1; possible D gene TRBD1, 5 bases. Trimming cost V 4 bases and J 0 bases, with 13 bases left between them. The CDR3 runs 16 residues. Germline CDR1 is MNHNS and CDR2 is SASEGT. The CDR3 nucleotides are TGTGCCAGCAGTGTCCGAAGGGGAACCTCCTACAATGAGCAGTTCTTC. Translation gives CASSVRRGTSYNEQFF.

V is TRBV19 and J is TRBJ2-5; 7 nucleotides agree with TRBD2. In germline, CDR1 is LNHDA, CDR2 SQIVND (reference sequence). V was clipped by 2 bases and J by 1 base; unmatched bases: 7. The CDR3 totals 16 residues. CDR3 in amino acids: CASSIIRGSTQETQYF. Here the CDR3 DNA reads TGTGCCAGTAGTATAATCCGCGGGAGCACCCAAGAGACCCAGTACTTC.

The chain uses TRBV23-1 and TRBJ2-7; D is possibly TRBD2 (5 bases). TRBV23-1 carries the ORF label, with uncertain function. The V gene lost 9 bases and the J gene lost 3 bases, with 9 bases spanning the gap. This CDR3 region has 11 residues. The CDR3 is CASPGYYEQYF. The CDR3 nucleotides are TGCGCCAGTCCGGGGTACTACGAGCAGTACTTC.

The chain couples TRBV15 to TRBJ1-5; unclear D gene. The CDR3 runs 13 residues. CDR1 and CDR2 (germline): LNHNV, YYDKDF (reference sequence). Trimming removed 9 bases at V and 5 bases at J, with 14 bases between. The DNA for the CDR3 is TGTGCCACAACAAACGGGATCCATCAGCCCCAGCATTTT. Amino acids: CATTNGIHQPQHF.

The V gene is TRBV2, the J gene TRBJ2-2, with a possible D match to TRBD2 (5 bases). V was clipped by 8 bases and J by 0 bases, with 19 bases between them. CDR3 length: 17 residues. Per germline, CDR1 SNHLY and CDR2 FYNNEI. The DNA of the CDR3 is TGTGCCAGCGACCGATCAGGCAGGACTCCGAACACCGGGGAGCTGTTTTTT. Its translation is CASDRSGRTPNTGELFF.

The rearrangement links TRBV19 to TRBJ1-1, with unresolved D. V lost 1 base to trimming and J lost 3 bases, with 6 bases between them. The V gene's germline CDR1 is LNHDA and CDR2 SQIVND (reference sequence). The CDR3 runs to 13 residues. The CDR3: CASSIVPDTEAFF. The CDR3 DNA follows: TGTGCCAGTAGTATAGTTCCAGACACTGAAGCTTTCTTT. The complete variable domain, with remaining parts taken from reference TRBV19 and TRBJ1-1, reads DGGITQSPKYLFRKEGQNVTLSCEQNLNHDAMYWYRQDPGQGLRLIYYSQIVNDFQKGDIAEGYSVSREKKESFPLTVTSAQKNPTAFYLCASSIVPDTEAFFGQGTRLTVV.